Following are 8 T cell receptor beta chains from one sample sequenced in a study of cytomegalovirus exposure and HLA in healthy donors. The PCR had 60 Vbeta and 13 Jbeta primers. Method: immunoSEQ multiplex PCR; TCRdb's copy keeps in-frame clones and lacks some. The sample records under 200,000 clones, just under 80% being singletons. Sequencing was done on a sample of PBMCs. These receptors originate from a woman between 45 and 60 years old in good health and CMV-seropositive.

V gene TRBV5-1 combines with J gene TRBJ2-6; D perhaps matches TRBD1 (5 bases). The germline V gene encodes CDR1 SGHRS and CDR2 YFSETQ. The CDR3 is 15 amino acids. With 0 bases removed from V and 2 bases from J, the gap between germline ends came to 6 bases. This CDR3 is CASSLGRAGANVLTF. The CDR3 DNA sequence: TGCGCCAGCAGCTTGGGCAGGGCTGGGGCCAACGTCCTGACTTTC.

The chain couples TRBV7-8 to TRBJ2-5; tentatively, D is TRBD2 (6 bases). The CDR3 consists of 14 residues. Germline CDR1 reads SGHVS; CDR2 reads FQNEAQ. V shed 1 base and J shed 4 bases, with 10 bases lying between them. CDR3 amino acids: CASSLVARGETQYF. The CDR3 nucleotides are TGTGCCAGCAGCTTAGTAGCGCGGGGAGAGACCCAGTACTTC.

The rearrangement links TRBV6-5 to TRBJ1-4, with TRBD1 identical over 7 bases. CDR1 MNHEY and CDR2 SVGAGI come from the germline V gene. J gave up 5 bases and V 6 bases, and 6 bases lay outside the gene matches. The CDR3 consists of 14 residues. The CDR3 protein is CASSRQGENEKLFF. CDR3 nucleotides: TGTGCCAGCAGCCGACAGGGAGAAAATGAAAAACTGTTTTTT.

This rearrangement joins TRBV9 to TRBJ2-1; D might be TRBD1 (7 bases). V was cut by 4 bases and J by 1 base, with 12 bases left in between. CDR3 size: 15 residues. CDR1 is SGDLS and CDR2 is YYNGEE in the germline V gene. CDR3 bases: TGTGCCAGCAGCATATCAGGGGGGTCCTACAATGAGCAGTTCTTC. Protein product: CASSISGGSYNEQFF.

The rearrangement uses TRBV5-4 and TRBJ2-3, with 7 bases identical to TRBD1. CDR3 length equals 14 residues. The ends lost 4 bases at V and 4 bases at J; junction bases unmatched: 6. Germline lookup yields CDR1 SGHNT and CDR2 YYREEE (reference sequence). CDR3 protein: CASSTRQGSDTQYF. CDR3 nucleotide sequence: TGTGCCAGCAGCACCCGACAGGGATCAGATACGCAGTATTTT.

This chain links TRBV4-1 with TRBJ1-4, with D possibly TRBD1 on 5 matching bases. V lost 0 bases, J lost 10 bases, and 12 bases lay in between. In germline, CDR1 is MGHRA, CDR2 YSYEKL. CDR3 size: 14 residues. The CDR3 coding sequence is TGCGCCAGCAGCCAAGACCCTACAGGTACAAAACTGTTTTTT. Translation: CASSQDPTGTKLFF.

The V call is TRBV9, the J call TRBJ2-1, with 9 bases lining up with TRBD1. Germline loops: CDR1 SGDLS, CDR2 YYNGEE. The CDR3 is made up of 14 amino acids. The V gene end was trimmed by 3 bases and the J gene end by 7 bases; junction bases not matched to a gene: 5. In DNA, the CDR3 is TGTGCCAGCAGCGCCGGGACAGGGCTAAATGAGCAGTTCTTC. Protein product: CASSAGTGLNEQFF.

This clone was seen only once. The rearrangement links TRBV18 to TRBJ2-7, with TRBD2 identical over 10 bases. The CDR3 consists of 14 residues. V shed 6 bases, J shed 5 bases, and the junction held 7 bases outside the gene matches. Germline V gene lookup returns CDR1 KGHSH and CDR2 LQKENI. CDR3 sequence reads: CASSPKRGGDEQYF. CDR3 in DNA: TGTGCCAGCTCCCCAAAGCGGGGGGGCGACGAGCAGTACTTC.